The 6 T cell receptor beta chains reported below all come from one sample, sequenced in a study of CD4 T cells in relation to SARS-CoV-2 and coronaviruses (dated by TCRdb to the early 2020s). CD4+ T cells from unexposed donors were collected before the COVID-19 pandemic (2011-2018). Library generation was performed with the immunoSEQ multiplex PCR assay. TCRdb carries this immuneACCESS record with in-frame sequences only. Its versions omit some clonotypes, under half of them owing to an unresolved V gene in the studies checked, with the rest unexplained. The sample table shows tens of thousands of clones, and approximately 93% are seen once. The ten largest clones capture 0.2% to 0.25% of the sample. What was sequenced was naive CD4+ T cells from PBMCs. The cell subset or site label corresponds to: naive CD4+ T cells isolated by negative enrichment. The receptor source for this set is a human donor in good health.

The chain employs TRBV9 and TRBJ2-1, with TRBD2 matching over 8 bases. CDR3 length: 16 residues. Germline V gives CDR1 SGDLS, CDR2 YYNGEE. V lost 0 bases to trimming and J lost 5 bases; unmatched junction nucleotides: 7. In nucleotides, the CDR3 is TGTGCCAGCAGCGTAGTCGGGGGGGCGCCCGACAATGAGCAGTTCTTC. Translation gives CASSVVGGAPDNEQFF.

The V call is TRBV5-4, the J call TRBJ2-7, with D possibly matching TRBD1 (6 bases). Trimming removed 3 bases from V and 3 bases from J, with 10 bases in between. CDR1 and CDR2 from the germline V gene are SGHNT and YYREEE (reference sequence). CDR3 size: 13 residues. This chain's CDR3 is CASSWDKYYEQYF. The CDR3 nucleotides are TGTGCCAGCAGCTGGGACAAATACTACGAGCAGTACTTC. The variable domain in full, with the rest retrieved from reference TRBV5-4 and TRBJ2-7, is ETGVTQSPTHLIKTRGQQVTLRCSSQSGHNTVSWYQQALGQGPQFIFQYYREEENGRGNFPPRFSGLQFPNYSSELNVNALELDDSALYLCASSWDKYYEQYFGPGTRLTVT.

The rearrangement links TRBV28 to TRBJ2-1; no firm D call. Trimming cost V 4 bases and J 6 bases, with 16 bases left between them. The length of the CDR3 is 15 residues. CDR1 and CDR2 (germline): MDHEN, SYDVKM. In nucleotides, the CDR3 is TGTGCCAGCAGTTCGGCCTCTAACCTCGGCAATGAGCAGTTCTTC. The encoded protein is CASSSASNLGNEQFF.

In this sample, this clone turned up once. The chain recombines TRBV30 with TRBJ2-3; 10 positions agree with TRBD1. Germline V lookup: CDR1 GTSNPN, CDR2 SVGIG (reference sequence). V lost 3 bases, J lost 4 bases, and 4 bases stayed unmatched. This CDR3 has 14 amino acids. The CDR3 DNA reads TGTGCCTGGAGGCGGACAGGGGGTCCAGATACGCAGTATTTT. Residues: CAWRRTGGPDTQYF.

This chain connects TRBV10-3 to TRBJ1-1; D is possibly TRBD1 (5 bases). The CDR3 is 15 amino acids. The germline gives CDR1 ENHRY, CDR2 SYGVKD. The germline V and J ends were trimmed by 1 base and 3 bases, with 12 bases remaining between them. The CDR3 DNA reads TGTGCCATCAGTGAGTGGGGGAGAGGGGACACTGAAGCTTTCTTT. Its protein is CAISEWGRGDTEAFF.

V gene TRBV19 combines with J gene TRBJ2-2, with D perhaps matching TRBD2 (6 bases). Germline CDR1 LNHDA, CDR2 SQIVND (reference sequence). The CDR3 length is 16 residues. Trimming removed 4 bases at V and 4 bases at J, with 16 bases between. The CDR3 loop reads CASSTSLAGGTGELFF. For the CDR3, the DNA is TGTGCCAGTAGTACGTCACTAGCCGGGGGCACCGGGGAGCTGTTTTTT.